This T cell receptor (beta chain) was sequenced in a study of naive and memory T cell subsets. Study conclusions and caveats: Activation and differentiation may alter RNA-based TCR counts.

Two oligonucleotides, mixed equimolar, formed the beta constant-region primer covering TRBC1 and TRBC2. The cDNA 3' end received a ligated single-stranded oligonucleotide carrying the SP2 primer and a 12-nucleotide UMI. TCRdb used MiXCR to reprocess the UMI-ligation and nested PCR reads, holding one entry per CDR3 protein. Of around 27,000 distinct CDR3 sequences in the sample, about 10% were seen once. This clonotype came up a few times. As yet, its antigen is unknown. CDR1 and CDR2 (germline): MDHEN, SYDVKM. V lost 9 bases and J 6 bases, leaving 15 bases between the germline ends. This CDR3 is 13 amino acids long.

The specimen sequenced was effector memory CD4+ T cells from blood. Specified subset: effector memory, CD45RA- CD27-. The chain combines TRBV28 with TRBJ2-4, with D perhaps being TRBD1 or TRBD2 (6 bases each). This TCR came from a human donor in good health. Here the CDR3 reads CASNREAGNIQYF. For the CDR3, the DNA is TGTGCCAGTAACAGGGAGGCGGGAAACATTCAGTACTTC.